This T cell receptor (beta chain) derives from a study of CD8 T cells in Susac syndrome (dated by TCRdb to the late 2010s). Turning to the overall study: Among the Susac syndrome patients who were sequenced, clinically active disease was present in more than five and clinical remission was observed in about eight. The clonality of the CD8+ T cell repertoire was compared across approximately 12 healthy donors, about 14 Susac syndrome patients and around 16 multiple sclerosis patients. Whether CD8+ T cell activation and differentiation in Susac syndrome was antigen driven was tested using repertoire sequencing. At blood withdrawal, Susac syndrome patients were therapy-naive, treated with corticosteroids (with IVIg additionally given to some), or treated with IVIg alone. What the research found in general, with its limitations: In the total CD8+ and CD8+ TEMRA repertoires, over 15 and five Susac-specific public clones, respectively, were identified. The TCR sequencing and HLA analysis was acknowledged to have included a relatively small number of individuals. Susac syndrome CD8+ repertoires showed clonal expansion, highest in CD8+ TEMRA cells and greater in clinically active than remitting patients.

RNA was extracted with the RNeasy kit and about 0.5 to 1 ug was reverse transcribed using random hexamers. TCR beta CDR3 regions were amplified with the immunoSEQ multiplex PCR assay covering 54 Vbeta and 13 Jbeta segments. PCR amplification bias was corrected by using a synthetic template baseline for primer optimization and computational correction. As for the authors' bioinformatics: Only productive sequences were kept, with reads annotated to V, D and J genes according to IMGT and analyzed in immunoSEQ Analyzer. Clonality was computed as one minus Shannon entropy normalized by log2 of the number of productive unique sequences. Public and private clones were assessed among the 100 most prevalent clones of each patient and control. Susac-specific clones were defined as absent from healthy and MS cohorts, around 1,000 published viral clones and other ImmuneACCESS disease sequences. TCRdb reworked the public reads: Q25 trimming with fastp, MiXCR clone assembly, productive beta chains retained. All rows with the same CDR3 protein become a single entry with the most common DNA and genes. V and J calls and clone size were set by TCRdb, not the authors. For this sample the table gives some 75,000 distinct CDR3 sequences, of which 80% to 95% were detected only once. The ten largest clonotypes hold 0.4% to 0.55% of the sample.

From the cysteine up to the phenylalanine, the CDR3 has a length of 16 residues. CDR3 DNA is the only sequence kept; it has 48 bases, read in frame from the first base. Reading the germline V gene (reference sequence) gives CDR1 MNHEY and CDR2 SMNVEV. V loses 3 bases at its end and J loses 4 bases; junction bases beyond the gene matches: 6. A remark on this clonotype: The antigen it recognizes is unknown. Base qualities are not provided; no much larger clone lies one nucleotide away.

Peripheral blood CD8+ and CD4+ T cells from healthy donors, Susac syndrome patients and multiple sclerosis patients were profiled using high-throughput TCR beta sequencing. Recently defined diagnostic criteria for definite or probable disease were met by the Susac syndrome patients. Bulk CD8+ and CD4+ T cells were purified by magnetic negative isolation, whereas CD8+ TEMRA cells were enriched by FACS. Blood was drawn into EDTA tubes, processed within 24 hours, and PBMCs were isolated by density gradient centrifugation. PBMCs intended for TCR sequencing were cryopreserved in liquid nitrogen and thawed later in a water bath at 37 degrees C. The sorted or isolated CD4+, CD8+ and CD8+ TEMRA cells reached a purity of at least 90%.

Here the chain combines TRBV27 and TRBJ2-7, with 13 bases aligning to TRBD2. The sample was CD8+ T cells from PBMCs. The clonotype comes from a human donor with Susac syndrome. The nucleotide sequence reads as follows: TGTGCCAGCAGTTTGTTCAGGACTAGCGGGAGTTACGAGCAGTACTTC. Translated, this gives CASSLFRTSGSYEQYF.